The text below deals with one T cell receptor beta chain. Its specificity is unknown. MiXCR, applied by TCRdb to the RT-PCR reads, yields one record per CDR3 protein. The profile shows fewer than 700,000 distinct CDR3 sequences, approximately 13% of them singletons. Germline CDR1 is SGHVS and CDR2 is FQNEAQ. The CDR3 sequence is 15 residues long. Trimming shortened V by 1 base and J by 6 bases, and 14 bases separated the two germline ends. The sample comes from a study of response to subunit inactivated influenza vaccine. Findings and limits, study-wide: With each seasonal influenza vaccination, the authors suggested, few new T cells are recruited.

This chain uses TRBV7-8 with TRBJ2-3; maybe TRBD1 (5 bases). The sequence came from a man in his fifties or sixties who received an inactivated influenza vaccine. The sample was PBMCs from blood, taken around seven weeks after vaccination. The CDR3 loop reads CASSLVAPPGDTQYF. The CDR3 DNA reads TGTGCCAGCAGCTTAGTTGCGCCCCCAGGGGATACGCAGTATTTT.